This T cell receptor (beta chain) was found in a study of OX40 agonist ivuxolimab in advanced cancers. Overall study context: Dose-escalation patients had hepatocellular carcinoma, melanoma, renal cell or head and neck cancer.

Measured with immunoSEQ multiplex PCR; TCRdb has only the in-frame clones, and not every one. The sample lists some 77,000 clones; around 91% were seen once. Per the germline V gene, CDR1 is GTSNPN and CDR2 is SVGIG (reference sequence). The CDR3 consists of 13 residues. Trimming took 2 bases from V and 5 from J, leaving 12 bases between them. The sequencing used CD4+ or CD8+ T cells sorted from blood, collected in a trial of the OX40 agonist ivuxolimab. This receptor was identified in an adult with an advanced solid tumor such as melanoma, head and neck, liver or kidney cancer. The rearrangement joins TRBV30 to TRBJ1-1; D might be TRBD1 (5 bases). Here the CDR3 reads CAWSPGEGTEAFF. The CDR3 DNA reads TGTGCCTGGAGTCCGGGGGAGGGGACTGAAGCTTTCTTT.